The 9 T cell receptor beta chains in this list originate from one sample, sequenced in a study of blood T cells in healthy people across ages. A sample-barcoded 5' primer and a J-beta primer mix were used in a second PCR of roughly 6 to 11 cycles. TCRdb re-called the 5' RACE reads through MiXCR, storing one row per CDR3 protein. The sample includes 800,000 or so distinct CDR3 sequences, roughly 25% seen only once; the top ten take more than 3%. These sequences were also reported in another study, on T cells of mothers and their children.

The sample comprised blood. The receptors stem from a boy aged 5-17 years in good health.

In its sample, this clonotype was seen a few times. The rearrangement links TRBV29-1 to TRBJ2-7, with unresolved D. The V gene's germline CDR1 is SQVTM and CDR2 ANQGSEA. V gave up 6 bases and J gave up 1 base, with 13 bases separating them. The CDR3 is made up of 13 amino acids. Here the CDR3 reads CSVGDGESYEQYF. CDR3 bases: TGCAGCGTAGGTGACGGCGAATCCTACGAGCAGTACTTC.

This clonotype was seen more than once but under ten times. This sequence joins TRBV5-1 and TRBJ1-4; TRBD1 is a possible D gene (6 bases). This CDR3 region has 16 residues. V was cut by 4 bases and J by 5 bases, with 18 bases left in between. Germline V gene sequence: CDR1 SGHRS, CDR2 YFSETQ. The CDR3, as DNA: TGCGCCAGCAGCGAATCAACGACAGGTGAAAATGAAAAACTGTTTTTT. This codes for CASSESTTGENEKLFF.

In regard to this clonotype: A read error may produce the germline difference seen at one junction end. The CDR3 nucleotides are TGCGCCAGCAGCCTCGGACAGGGGCACTCCTACGGGCAGTACTTC. Amino acid sequence: CASSLGQGHSYGQYF. The rearrangement uses TRBV4-3 and TRBJ2-7; 9 bases are a match to TRBD1. Germline V gives CDR1 LGHNA, CDR2 YSLEER. The CDR3 sequence is 15 residues long.

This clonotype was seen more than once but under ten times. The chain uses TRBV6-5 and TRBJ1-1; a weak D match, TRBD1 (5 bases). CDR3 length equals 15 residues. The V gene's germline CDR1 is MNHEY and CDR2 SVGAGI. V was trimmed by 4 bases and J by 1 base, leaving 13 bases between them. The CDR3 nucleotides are TGTGCCAGCAGTTCGCCGGGACGCAGGAACACTGAAGCTTTCTTT. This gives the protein CASSSPGRRNTEAFF.

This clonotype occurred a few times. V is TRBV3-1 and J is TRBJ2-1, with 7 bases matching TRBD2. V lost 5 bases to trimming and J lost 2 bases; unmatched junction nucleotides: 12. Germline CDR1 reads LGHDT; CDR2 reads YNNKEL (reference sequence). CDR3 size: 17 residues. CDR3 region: CASSFVGVGGTYNEQFF. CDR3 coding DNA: TGTGCCAGCAGCTTTGTCGGTGTGGGAGGGACCTACAATGAGCAGTTCTTC.

CDR3 sequence: CASSETTGNYNEQFF. DNA of the CDR3: TGTGCCAGCAGTGAGACCACAGGGAACTACAATGAGCAGTTCTTC. The V and J genes are TRBV6-1 and TRBJ2-1; D is perhaps TRBD1 (6 bases). The CDR3 covers 15 residues. The germline V gene has CDR1 MNHNS and CDR2 SASEGT. V lost 3 bases, J lost 3 bases, and 12 bases lay in between.

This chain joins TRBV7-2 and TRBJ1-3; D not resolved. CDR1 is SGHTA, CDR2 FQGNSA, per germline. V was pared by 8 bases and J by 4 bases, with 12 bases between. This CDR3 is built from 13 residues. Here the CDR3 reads CASHVADGNTIYF. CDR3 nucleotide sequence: TGTGCCAGCCATGTGGCGGACGGAAACACCATATATTTT.

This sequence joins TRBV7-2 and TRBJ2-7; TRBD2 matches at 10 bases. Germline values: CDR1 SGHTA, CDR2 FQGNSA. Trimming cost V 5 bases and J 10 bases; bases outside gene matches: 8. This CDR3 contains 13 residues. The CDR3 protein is CASSDPAGGPQYF. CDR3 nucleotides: TGTGCCAGCAGCGACCCAGCGGGAGGGCCTCAGTACTTC.

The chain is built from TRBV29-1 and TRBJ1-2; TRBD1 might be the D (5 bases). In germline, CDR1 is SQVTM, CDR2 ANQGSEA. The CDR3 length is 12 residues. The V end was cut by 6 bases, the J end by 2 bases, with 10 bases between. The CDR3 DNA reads TGCAGCGTCCAGGGTAGGAACTATGGCTACACCTTC. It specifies CSVQGRNYGYTF.